This entry lists 20 T cell receptor beta chains sequenced from one sample in a study of metastatic and nonmetastatic thyroid tumors. MiXCR re-clonotyped the PCR reads for TCRdb. The table has tens of thousands of clones, 15% to 18% seen once. No patient had received any treatment before thyroid surgery. The sequenced material came from blood. The receptors come from a female donor with papillary thyroid cancer or a benign thyroid nodule (not recorded which). Some clones in this sample may be carry-over from other donors' samples.

This clone was detected many times. The chain links TRBV7-9 to TRBJ2-7; 9 bases line up with TRBD1. V lost 6 bases to trimming and J lost 2 bases; unmatched junction nucleotides: 5. The CDR3 contains 14 residues. Germline CDR1 and CDR2: SEHNR and FQNEAQ (reference sequence). DNA of the CDR3: TGTGCCAGCAGGCCGAGGGACAGGGCCTACGAGCAGTACTTC. This codes for CASRPRDRAYEQYF.

This chain uses TRBV6-1 with TRBJ1-5; possibly TRBD1 for D (5 bases). This CDR3 is built from 15 residues. Trimming took 7 bases from V and 1 from J, leaving 14 bases between them. Germline values: CDR1 MNHNS, CDR2 SASEGT. For the CDR3, the DNA is TGTGCCAGCACCCTGGGACGGAGAAGCAATCAGCCCCAGCATTTT. Protein: CASTLGRRSNQPQHF.

This clone was detected many times. V gene TRBV11-3 combines with J gene TRBJ1-5; no clear D gene. Germline V gene data show CDR1 as SGHNT and CDR2 as YENEEA. The V end lost 7 bases, the J end lost 7 bases, and 14 bases lay between the germline ends. The CDR3 is 13 residues long. CDR3 loop: CASTAVGGQPQHF. The CDR3 coding sequence is TGTGCCAGCACCGCGGTGGGCGGGCAGCCCCAGCATTTT.

This clone is medium-sized in the sample. The CDR3 sequence: CATVLAGENEQYF. DNA of the CDR3: TGTGCCACCGTGCTAGCGGGAGAAAACGAGCAGTACTTC. The chain links TRBV6-2 or TRBV6-3 to TRBJ2-7; 10 bases match TRBD2. The V gene's germline CDR1 is MNHEY and CDR2 SVGEGT. The V and J ends lost 10 bases and 5 bases, in that order; junction bases with no gene match: 8. The CDR3 covers 13 residues.

Ten or more counts support this clone. The chain carries TRBV5-1 and TRBJ2-1; 11 bases align to TRBD2. J was trimmed by 5 bases and V by 4 bases; bases with no gene match: 5. The germline CDR1 and CDR2 sequences are SGHRS and YFSETQ. The CDR3 runs 15 residues. CDR3 coding DNA: TGCGCCAGCAGCGTAGCGGGAGGGTCCCACAATGAGCAGTTCTTC. Its protein is CASSVAGGSHNEQFF.

In its sample, this clone was seen many times. This chain links TRBV10-3 with TRBJ2-1; 12 nucleotides match TRBD2. From germline, CDR1 is ENHRY and CDR2 SYGVKD. The CDR3 spans 15 residues. The trim removed 4 bases at V and 7 bases at J, leaving 5 bases unmatched. The DNA of the CDR3 is TGTGCCATCAGTGGACTAGCGGGAGTTTCGAATGAGCAGTTCTTC. Residues: CAISGLAGVSNEQFF.

The chain carries TRBV18 and TRBJ2-1; D is unclear. Per the germline V gene, CDR1 is KGHSH and CDR2 is LQKENI. The CDR3 totals 13 residues. V lost 2 bases to trimming and J lost 5 bases, with 7 bases between them. The CDR3 nucleotides read TGTGCCAGCTCACCATCTCTGCACAATGAGCAGTTCTTC. Protein product: CASSPSLHNEQFF.

As regards this clone: The junction and the germline gene differ at one end; a read error may be behind it. The chain recombines TRBV12-3 or TRBV12-4 with TRBJ1-5; TRBD1 might be the D (5 bases). This CDR3 comprises 17 residues. This chain's CDR3 is CASSRTYTGDRRQPQRF. DNA for the CDR3: TGTGCCAGCAGCCGCACCTATACGGGGGATCGGCGTCAGCCCCAGCGTTTT.

This clone was seen many times. The chain carries TRBV5-1 and TRBJ2-6, with TRBD2 matching 8 bases. The V gene end was trimmed by 4 bases and the J gene end by 3 bases; junction bases not matched to a gene: 18. Germline CDR1 reads SGHRS; CDR2 reads YFSETQ. The CDR3 extends over 20 amino acids. In DNA, the CDR3 is TGCGCCAGCAGCCCTCCACCTCGAGCGGGAGATTCCTTTGGGGCCAACGTCCTGACTTTC. It is translated as CASSPPPRAGDSFGANVLTF.

In its sample, this clone was seen many times. The chain has TRBV5-4 and TRBJ2-7; 12 bases are shared with TRBD2. V dropped 4 bases and J dropped 7; count of bases not matched to a gene: 6. The germline gives CDR1 SGHNT, CDR2 YYREEE (reference sequence). CDR3 length: 14 amino acids. CDR3 DNA: TGTGCCAGCAGCCCGACTAGCGGGGGCGGGGAGCAGTACTTC. Protein product: CASSPTSGGGEQYF.

This clone was observed at least ten times. The chain is built from TRBV7-2 and TRBJ2-3; D remains unclear. The CDR3 loop spans 11 amino acids. Germline values: CDR1 SGHTA, CDR2 FQGNSA. The ends were cut back, 3 bases at V and 3 bases at J, with 1 base in the middle. The CDR3 region is CASSFTDTQYF. The CDR3 region has the DNA TGTGCCAGCAGCTTTACAGATACGCAGTATTTT. Together with reference TRBV7-2 and TRBJ2-3, the CDR3 gives the full variable domain: GAGVSQSPSNKVTEKGKDVELRCDPISGHTALYWYRQSLGQGLEFLIYFQGNSAPDKSGLPSDRFSAERTGGSVSTLTIQRTQQEDSAVYLCASSFTDTQYFGPGTRLTVL.

In regard to this clone: The junction departs from germline at one end; a sequencing error may be responsible. This chain uses TRBV6-2 or TRBV6-3 with TRBJ1-1, with D maybe TRBD1 (5 bases). The V gene's germline CDR1 is MNHEY and CDR2 SVGEGT. The CDR3 has 9 amino acids. This CDR3 reads CASVREAFF. CDR3 DNA: TGTGCCAGCGTCAGGGAAGCTTTCTTC.

Turning to this clone: The junction departs from the called germline gene at one end, perhaps through a read error. The CDR3 is CVSSTLAGEWETQYF. CDR3 sequence (DNA): TGTGTCAGCAGTACGCTAGCGGGAGAGTGGGAGACCCAGTACTTC. The V and J genes are TRBV6-1 and TRBJ2-5; 10 bases map to TRBD2. Germline loops: CDR1 MNHNS, CDR2 SASEGT. This CDR3 contains 15 residues.

This clone was detected a few times. The rearrangement joins TRBV3-1 to TRBJ2-3; no firm D call. Germline CDR1 and CDR2: LGHDT and YNNKEL (reference sequence). The CDR3 loop spans 13 amino acids. The V end was cut by 4 bases, the J end by 3 bases, with 8 bases between. CDR3 region: CASSRSGTDTQYF. The CDR3 nucleotides read TGTGCCAGCAGCCGATCTGGGACAGATACGCAGTATTTT.

Of note for this clone: An end of the junction differs from the germline gene, which may be a read error. The V call is TRBV15, the J call TRBJ2-2; D might be TRBD2 (6 bases). This CDR3 contains 18 residues. Germline V gene data show CDR1 as LNHNV and CDR2 as YYDKDF (reference sequence). The CDR3 DNA reads TGTGCCACCAGCATGACCGTCGGGCTGGCCGGGGGTCCCGGTGAGCTGTTTTTT. Translating gives CATSMTVGLAGGPGELFF.

In this sample, this clone is medium-sized. The chain recombines TRBV28 with TRBJ1-1, with D possibly matching TRBD1 (6 bases). This CDR3 region has 14 residues. V lost 4 bases and J lost 10, with 19 bases in between. Germline-derived CDR1 and CDR2 are MDHEN and SYDVKM. The CDR3 reads CASSWGGGGRTAFF. The CDR3 region has the DNA TGTGCCAGCAGTTGGGGAGGTGGGGGCCGGACAGCTTTCTTT.

In this sample, this clone turned up many times. The chain joins TRBV7-3 to TRBJ2-1; weak D call: TRBD1 (6 bases). The germline V gene encodes CDR1 SGHTA and CDR2 FQGTGA. V lost 6 bases, J lost 4 bases, and 13 bases lay in between. The CDR3 has 14 amino acids. CDR3 nucleotides: TGTGCCAGCAGTCCCGGGACAAGGTACAATGAGCAGTTCTTC. Its protein is CASSPGTRYNEQFF.

This clone was seen at least ten times. V gene TRBV7-2 combines with J gene TRBJ2-3; a weak D match, TRBD2 (5 bases). Per germline, CDR1 SGHTA and CDR2 FQGNSA. The CDR3 sequence is 15 residues long. V lost 0 bases and J lost 2, with 9 bases in between. The CDR3 DNA follows: TGTGCCAGCAGCTTAGCGCAACTAGTCACAGATACGCAGTATTTT. It yields the protein CASSLAQLVTDTQYF.

The chain uses TRBV7-6 and TRBJ2-1, with TRBD2 identical over 8 bases. V shed 2 bases and J 9 bases; nucleotides not matched to a gene: 6. This CDR3 spans 14 amino acids. Germline lookup yields CDR1 SGHVS and CDR2 FNYEAQ. The CDR3 loop is CASSLLAGRGEQFF. CDR3 coding DNA: TGTGCCAGCAGCTTACTAGCGGGCCGCGGTGAGCAGTTCTTC.

This clone was seen repeatedly, ten times or more. V usage is TRBV7-9 and J usage is TRBJ1-5, with no clear D. The V end was cut by 1 base, the J end by 6 bases, with 10 bases between. The CDR3 covers 14 residues. Looked up from germline, CDR1 is SEHNR and CDR2 is FQNEAQ (reference sequence). The CDR3 reads CASSLGGVGQPQHF. As DNA, the CDR3 is TGTGCCAGCAGCTTAGGGGGAGTGGGTCAGCCCCAGCATTTT.